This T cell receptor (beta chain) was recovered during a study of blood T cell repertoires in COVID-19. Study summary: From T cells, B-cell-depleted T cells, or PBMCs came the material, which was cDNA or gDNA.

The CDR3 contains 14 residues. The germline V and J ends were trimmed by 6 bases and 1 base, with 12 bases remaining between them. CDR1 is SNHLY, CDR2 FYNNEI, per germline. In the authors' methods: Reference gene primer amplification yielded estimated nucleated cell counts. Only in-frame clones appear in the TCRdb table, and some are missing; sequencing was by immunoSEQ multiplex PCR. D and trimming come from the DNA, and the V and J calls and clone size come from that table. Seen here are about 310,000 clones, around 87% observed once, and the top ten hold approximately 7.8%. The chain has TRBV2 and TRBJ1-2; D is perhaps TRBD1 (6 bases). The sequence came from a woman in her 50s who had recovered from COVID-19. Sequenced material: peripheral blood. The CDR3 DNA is TGTGCCAGCAGACGGGACAACAATAACTATGGCTACACCTTC. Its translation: CASRRDNNNYGYTF.